The T cell receptor (beta chain) described here comes from a study of spatial heterogeneity in lung cancer. Turning to the study itself: An average of more than ten raw reads was observed per unique TCR and UMI combination.

V lost 5 bases and J lost 9, with 14 bases in between. This CDR3 spans 13 amino acids. Germline values: CDR1 MDHEN, CDR2 SYDVKM. Study results and limitations: Expanded alpha and beta TCR counts within tumors tracked tumor mutation counts. As ubiquitous and regional nonsynonymous mutations varied, counts of ubiquitous and regional expanded TCRs tracked them, respectively.

Indicated time point: sample taken at primary tumor resection. Whole RNA, isolated from tumor, nontumor lung or frozen PBMC, was sequenced without prior sorting. A word on this clonotype: The target antigen is unknown.

TCRdb ran MiXCR on the 5' RACE reads and lists one entry per CDR3 protein. The data contain 100,000 to 110,000 distinct CDR3 sequences, under 4.5% of them seen just once; the ten biggest clones take up around 21%. The source is a male donor with early-stage non-small cell lung cancer. The source was lung tumor tissue, collected at surgery. The chain employs TRBV28 and TRBJ2-1; D is uncertain. CDR3 region: CASSRNPFGEQFF. In DNA, the CDR3 is TGTGCCAGCAGTAGAAATCCATTCGGTGAGCAGTTCTTC.